The 24 T cell receptor beta chains given below trace back to one sample, sequenced in a study of cytomegalovirus exposure and HLA in healthy donors. This PCR relied on a set of 60 Vbeta primers and 13 Jbeta primers. Data came from immunoSEQ multiplex PCR; TCRdb stores just in-frame clones and leaves some out. Here the sample spans about 140,000 clones, 61% being singletons. Material for sequencing was PBMCs. The receptors shown here come from a male donor in good health and CMV-seronegative.

The rearrangement links TRBV7-6 to TRBJ2-2; no definite D call. CDR1 is SGHVS, CDR2 FNYEAQ, per germline. V shed 1 base and J shed 5 bases, with 5 bases lying between them. There are 13 residues in the CDR3. The CDR3 DNA reads as TGTGCCAGCAGCTTAGTCCAGACCGGGGAGCTGTTTTTT. Protein sequence: CASSLVQTGELFF.

This clone was found a few times. The gene calls are TRBV6-6 and TRBJ1-1; 10 positions agree with TRBD1. V gave up 4 bases and J gave up 3 bases; unmatched junction bases: 2. Germline V gives CDR1 MNHNY, CDR2 SVGAGI (reference sequence). The length of the CDR3 is 14 residues. The CDR3 spells CASSSTGGYTEAFF. CDR3 nucleotide sequence: TGTGCCAGCAGTTCGACAGGGGGCTACACTGAAGCTTTCTTT.

The gene calls are TRBV11-2 and TRBJ2-5; 11 bases are shared with TRBD2. Germline CDR1 reads SGHAT; CDR2 reads FQNNGV. This CDR3 comprises 17 residues. With 0 bases clipped from V and 2 bases from J, the junction kept 5 bases outside the gene matches. Here the CDR3 DNA reads TGTGCCAGCAGCTTAGAGGCCCTAGCGGGGGGACAAGAGACCCAGTACTTC. Translating it yields CASSLEALAGGQETQYF. Variable domain in full (rest from reference TRBV11-2 and TRBJ2-5): EAGVAQSPRYKIIEKRQSVAFWCNPISGHATLYWYQQILGQGPKLLIQFQNNGVVDDSQLPKDRFSAERLKGVDSTLKIQPAKLEDSAVYLCASSLEALAGGQETQYFGPGTRLLVL.

The rearrangement uses TRBV13 and TRBJ2-7, with 9 bases that match TRBD2. Germline-derived CDR1 and CDR2 are PRHDT and FYEKMQ (reference sequence). Unmatched junction bases numbered 4, after V lost 3 bases and J lost 4 bases. The CDR3 totals 14 residues. CDR3 DNA sequence: TGTGCCAGCAGCTTTCTCACTAGCGGGTACGAGCAGTACTTC. It encodes CASSFLTSGYEQYF. The entire variable domain, with the rest obtained from reference TRBV13 and TRBJ2-7, is as follows: AAGVIQSPRHLIKEKRETATLKCYPIPRHDTVYWYQQGPGQDPQFLISFYEKMQSDKGSIPDRFSAQQFSDYHSELNMSSLELGDSALYFCASSFLTSGYEQYFGPGTRLTVT.

The chain is built from TRBV28 and TRBJ1-2, with 7 bases identical to TRBD1. CDR3 length: 13 residues. CDR1 and CDR2 from the germline V gene are MDHEN and SYDVKM. With 8 bases clipped from V and 7 bases from J, the junction kept 10 bases outside the gene matches. The CDR3 reads CASEIGGGSGYTF. In DNA, the CDR3 is TGTGCCAGCGAAATCGGAGGGGGCAGTGGCTACACCTTC.

The genes are TRBV5-8 and TRBJ1-5; 7 nucleotides match TRBD1. V shed 3 bases and J 3 bases; nucleotides not matched to a gene: 9. Germline V gene sequence: CDR1 SGHTS, CDR2 YDEGEE. The CDR3 is made up of 16 amino acids. CDR3 loop: CASSSSGQVYNQPQHF. The CDR3 bases are TGTGCCAGCAGCTCATCTGGACAGGTTTACAATCAGCCCCAGCATTTT. The full variable domain, with the rest looked up from reference TRBV5-8 and TRBJ1-5, is EAGVTQSPTHLIKTRGQQATLRCSPISGHTSVYWYQQALGLGLQFLLWYDEGEERNRGNFPPRFSGRQFPNYSSELNVNALELEDSALYLCASSSSGQVYNQPQHFGDGTRLSIL.

The chain uses TRBV28 and TRBJ2-7; TRBD1 matches at 7 bases. Germline V gene sequence: CDR1 MDHEN, CDR2 SYDVKM. Trimming removed 1 base from V and 7 bases from J; junction bases left unmatched: 10. The CDR3 runs 15 residues. Here the CDR3 DNA reads TGTGCCAGCAGTTTATCGAACAGGGGTGAGTGTGAGCAGTACTTC. This gives the protein CASSLSNRGECEQYF.

This sequence joins TRBV10-3 and TRBJ2-7, with a weak D call TRBD2 (5 bases). Per the germline V gene, CDR1 is ENHRY and CDR2 is SYGVKD. Trimming left V 3 bases short and J 1 base short, with 10 bases between. The CDR3 spans 14 residues. The CDR3 nucleotides read TGTGCCATCAGTGAAGGTCGGGGTTCCTACGAGCAGTACTTC. Protein sequence: CAISEGRGSYEQYF.

The chain employs TRBV6-1 and TRBJ2-7, with D maybe TRBD1 (6 bases). Germline V gives CDR1 MNHNS, CDR2 SASEGT. The V end was cut by 2 bases, the J end by 3 bases, with 11 bases between. The CDR3 runs to 14 residues. Here the CDR3 reads CASSESDRYYEQYF. The CDR3 DNA is TGTGCCAGCAGTGAATCAGACAGGTACTACGAGCAGTACTTC.

This chain links TRBV7-2 with TRBJ1-5, with 8 bases that match TRBD1. This CDR3 spans 16 amino acids. The V segment lost 5 bases and the J segment 5 bases; nucleotides outside the gene matches: 11. Germline V lookup: CDR1 SGHTA, CDR2 FQGNSA. The CDR3 nucleotides read TGTGCCAGCAGCCCTACAGGGGGGGTTACATATCAGCCCCAGCATTTT. It encodes CASSPTGGVTYQPQHF.

This clone came up once. V usage is TRBV5-4 and J usage is TRBJ1-4; 8 nucleotides match TRBD1. The V segment lost 3 bases and the J segment 10 bases; nucleotides outside the gene matches: 11. Germline V gene data show CDR1 as SGHNT and CDR2 as YYREEE (reference sequence). CDR3 length: 15 residues. CDR3 in amino acids: CASSSQGQGGVKLFF. The CDR3 coding sequence is TGTGCCAGCAGCTCGCAAGGACAGGGAGGGGTAAAACTGTTTTTT.

V gene TRBV7-6 combines with J gene TRBJ2-5; 7 bases are shared with TRBD2. The CDR3 runs 13 residues. With V trimmed by 5 bases and J by 5 bases, 5 bases remained unmatched. Germline V CDR1 and CDR2: SGHVS, FNYEAQ. CDR3 DNA: TGTGCCAGCAGCGAACTAGCGCTCGAGACCCAGTACTTC. Its translation: CASSELALETQYF.

A remark on this clone: Relative to the germline gene, one junction end is altered; a read error may explain this. This chain connects TRBV6-5 to TRBJ1-6; D unclear. Germline loops: CDR1 MNHEY, CDR2 SVGAGI. The CDR3 is 14 residues long. The CDR3 is CASRQRGYTSPLHF. CDR3 in DNA: TGTGCCAGCAGGCAAAGAGGGTATACTTCACCCCTCCACTTT.

The chain employs TRBV28 and TRBJ1-5, with D hard to call. The CDR3 runs 15 residues. Trimming removed 6 bases from V and 0 bases from J, with 12 bases in between. Per germline, CDR1 MDHEN and CDR2 SYDVKM. This CDR3 reads CASSSPVLSNQPQHF. The CDR3 nucleotides read TGTGCCAGCAGCTCCCCAGTCCTTAGCAATCAGCCCCAGCATTTT. Full variable domain (rest looked up from reference TRBV28 and TRBJ1-5): DVKVTQSSRYLVKRTGEKVFLECVQDMDHENMFWYRQDPGLGLRLIYFSYDVKMKEKGDIPEGYSVSREKKERFSLILESASTNQTSMYLCASSSPVLSNQPQHFGDGTRLSIL.

The chain joins TRBV19 to TRBJ1-2; no firm D call. The CDR3 covers 13 residues. Germline V gene lookup returns CDR1 LNHDA and CDR2 SQIVND (reference sequence). V lost 0 bases, J lost 4 bases, and 6 bases lay in between. CDR3 sequence reads: CASSIEGSYGYTF. The DNA of the CDR3 is TGTGCCAGTAGTATAGAGGGCAGCTATGGCTACACCTTC. Full variable domain (outside the CDR3, taken from reference TRBV19 and TRBJ1-2): DGGITQSPKYLFRKEGQNVTLSCEQNLNHDAMYWYRQDPGQGLRLIYYSQIVNDFQKGDIAEGYSVSREKKESFPLTVTSAQKNPTAFYLCASSIEGSYGYTFGSGTRLTVV.

The V and J genes are TRBV28 and TRBJ2-7, with D tentatively TRBD1 (6 bases). Germline V gene sequence: CDR1 MDHEN, CDR2 SYDVKM. V was shortened by 2 bases and J by 2 bases, with 10 bases between the two germline ends. The CDR3 length is 14 residues. CDR3 protein: CASSLTGTTYEQYF. CDR3 coding DNA: TGTGCCAGCAGTTTAACCGGGACAACCTACGAGCAGTACTTC. The whole variable domain, filled in from reference TRBV28 and TRBJ2-7, reads DVKVTQSSRYLVKRTGEKVFLECVQDMDHENMFWYRQDPGLGLRLIYFSYDVKMKEKGDIPEGYSVSREKKERFSLILESASTNQTSMYLCASSLTGTTYEQYFGPGTRLTVT.

J is TRBJ2-7 and V is TRBV21-1; the D call TRBD2 from the table was never checked on the DNA. TRBV21-1 is tagged as a pseudogene. CDR3 length: 14 amino acids. Here the CDR3 reads CASSTVRSEGEQYF. CDR3 bases: TGTGCCAGCAGTACAGTGAGGAGTGAGGGCGAGCAGTACTTC.

As DNA, the CDR3 is TGTGCCAGCAGTTTATCTGGGGGGGCAGAAAGTGAAAAACTGTTTTTT. Translating it yields CASSLSGGAESEKLFF. The chain carries TRBV28 and TRBJ1-4; D perhaps matches TRBD1 (6 bases). V was clipped by 1 base and J by 7 bases, with 16 bases between them. CDR3 length equals 16 residues. Germline CDR1 reads MDHEN; CDR2 reads SYDVKM.

This chain uses TRBV15 with TRBJ2-4; maybe TRBD1 (6 bases). Trimming stripped 5 bases from V and 1 base from J, with 15 bases between. Germline CDR1 LNHNV, CDR2 YYDKDF (reference sequence). This CDR3 is 16 amino acids long. For the CDR3, the DNA is TGTGCCACCAGCCCCCGTGGCCAGGGGGCCAAAAACATTCAGTACTTC. Translated: CATSPRGQGAKNIQYF. Full variable domain (rest looked up from reference TRBV15 and TRBJ2-4): DAMVIQNPRYQVTQFGKPVTLSCSQTLNHNVMYWYQQKSSQAPKLLFHYYDKDFNNEADTPDNFQSRRPNTSFCFLDIRSPGLGDTAMYLCATSPRGQGAKNIQYFGAGTRLSVL.

This chain connects TRBV9 to TRBJ2-3; D remains ambiguous. V was clipped by 4 bases and J by 4 bases, with 4 bases between them. The CDR3 is 11 residues long. Germline CDR1 is SGDLS and CDR2 is YYNGEE. CDR3: CASSISDTQYF. CDR3 sequence (DNA): TGTGCCAGCAGCATCTCAGATACGCAGTATTTT.

This chain links TRBV19 with TRBJ1-2; TRBD1 aligns across 10 bases. The CDR3 consists of 14 residues. CDR1 and CDR2 from the germline V gene are LNHDA and SQIVND (reference sequence). Losses at the gene ends were 4 bases for V and 4 bases for J; bases not matched to a gene: 3. The CDR3 sequence is CASSTWDRGYGYTF. CDR3 bases: TGTGCCAGTAGTACCTGGGACAGGGGCTATGGCTACACCTTC.

The chain couples TRBV4-3 to TRBJ1-2, with 7 bases fitting TRBD1. V was clipped by 1 base and J by 5 bases; unmatched bases: 4. CDR3 length: 14 amino acids. Germline V CDR1 and CDR2: LGHNA, YSLEER. The CDR3: CASSQATGRYGYTF. The CDR3 nucleotides read TGCGCCAGCAGCCAAGCGACAGGGAGATATGGCTACACCTTC.

The rearrangement links TRBV5-4 to TRBJ1-1; D gene ambiguous. The CDR3 has 15 amino acids. CDR1 is SGHNT and CDR2 is YYREEE in the germline V gene (reference sequence). The germline V and J ends were trimmed by 7 bases and 0 bases, with 16 bases remaining between them. CDR3 sequence: CASQPSVVMNTEAFF. Here the CDR3 DNA reads TGTGCCAGCCAACCCTCAGTGGTAATGAACACTGAAGCTTTCTTT. Together with reference TRBV5-4 and TRBJ1-1, the CDR3 gives the full variable domain: ETGVTQSPTHLIKTRGQQVTLRCSSQSGHNTVSWYQQALGQGPQFIFQYYREEENGRGNFPPRFSGLQFPNYSSELNVNALELDDSALYLCASQPSVVMNTEAFFGQGTRLTVV.

This clone was seen just once. The J gene is TRBJ1-2, the V gene TRBV9, with 10 bases fitting TRBD1. This CDR3 contains 17 residues. Germline V gene sequence: CDR1 SGDLS, CDR2 YYNGEE. The V and J ends lost 0 bases and 1 base, in that order; junction bases with no gene match: 6. The DNA of the CDR3 is TGTGCCAGCAGCGTAGGAACCGGGACAGGGGTTAACTATGGCTACACCTTC. This sequence encodes CASSVGTGTGVNYGYTF.